These 15 T cell receptor beta chains came from one sample sequenced in a study of cytomegalovirus exposure and HLA in healthy donors. The study ran its PCR with 60 Vbeta and 13 Jbeta primers. Assay used: immunoSEQ multiplex PCR; TCRdb lists only in-frame clones, some missing. In the table there are about 130,000 clones, approximately 80% of which are singletons. Source material: PBMCs. The receptors come from a woman aged 40 to 50 in good health and CMV-seronegative.

About this clone: One end of the junction does not line up with germline, which may come from a read error. This chain uses TRBV9 with TRBJ2-6; 9 bases agree with TRBD2. Germline loops: CDR1 SGDLS, CDR2 YYNGEE. The CDR3 length is 15 residues. In DNA form, the CDR3 reads TGTGCCAGCAGCGGCGGGAGGGCTGGGGCCAACGGCCTGACTTTC. Residues: CASSGGRAGANGLTF.

The CDR3 region has the DNA TGTGCCAGTAGTATAAAGCTTCCGGGACAGGGGTCCCACGAGCAGTACTTC. Its translation is CASSIKLPGQGSHEQYF. The chain links TRBV19 to TRBJ2-7; TRBD1 matches 10 bases. V shed 2 bases and J 5 bases; nucleotides not matched to a gene: 12. This CDR3 comprises 17 residues. Germline CDR1 reads LNHDA; CDR2 reads SQIVND (reference sequence). The whole variable domain, remainder taken from reference TRBV19 and TRBJ2-7, is DGGITQSPKYLFRKEGQNVTLSCEQNLNHDAMYWYRQDPGQGLRLIYYSQIVNDFQKGDIAEGYSVSREKKESFPLTVTSAQKNPTAFYLCASSIKLPGQGSHEQYFGPGTRLTVT.

This clone was found a few times. This chain joins TRBV6-5 and TRBJ1-1; 8 nucleotides line up with TRBD1. Trimming removed 2 bases from V and 4 bases from J; junction bases left unmatched: 9. Germline CDR1 MNHEY, CDR2 SVGAGI. The CDR3 totals 16 residues. The CDR3 here is CASSYGFQGAGTEAFF. Here the CDR3 DNA reads TGTGCCAGCAGTTACGGGTTTCAGGGGGCAGGCACTGAAGCTTTCTTT.

The chain recombines TRBV6-5 with TRBJ2-3; 8 positions match TRBD1. Germline V lookup: CDR1 MNHEY, CDR2 SVGAGI. V dropped 2 bases and J dropped 5; count of bases not matched to a gene: 3. This CDR3 contains 14 residues. In DNA, the CDR3 is TGTGCCAGCAGTTACCTCGACAGGGGAGATACGCAGTATTTT. Its translation is CASSYLDRGDTQYF.

This chain joins TRBV15 and TRBJ2-3; 7 nucleotides align to TRBD2. Trimming at V came to 6 bases and at J to 0 bases, leaving 6 bases not matched to a gene. In germline, CDR1 is LNHNV, CDR2 YYDKDF (reference sequence). The CDR3 has 15 amino acids. CDR3 amino acids: CATRRSSGSTDTQYF. The CDR3 DNA sequence: TGTGCCACCAGGAGATCTAGCGGAAGCACAGATACGCAGTATTTT. Combining the CDR3 with reference TRBV15 and TRBJ2-3 gives the whole variable domain DAMVIQNPRYQVTQFGKPVTLSCSQTLNHNVMYWYQQKSSQAPKLLFHYYDKDFNNEADTPDNFQSRRPNTSFCFLDIRSPGLGDTAMYLCATRRSSGSTDTQYFGPGTRLTVL.

The chain has TRBV11-2 and TRBJ2-1; weak D call: TRBD2 (5 bases). Trimming removed 6 bases at V and 7 bases at J, with 13 bases between. Germline loops: CDR1 SGHAT, CDR2 FQNNGV. CDR3 length equals 13 residues. The CDR3 DNA reads as TGTGCCAGCAGATTGGCGGGTTTAAATGAGCAGTTCTTC. This gives the protein CASRLAGLNEQFF.

The J gene is TRBJ2-2, the V gene TRBV6-5; perhaps TRBD2 as D (6 bases). The germline CDR1 and CDR2 sequences are MNHEY and SVGAGI. The CDR3 is 14 residues long. Between the trimmed V and J ends, which lost 6 bases and 4 bases, there was a span of 12 bases. DNA of the CDR3: TGTGCCAGCAGAGACGGAGGGCTCACCGGGGAGCTGTTTTTT. As protein: CASRDGGLTGELFF.

The CDR3: CASASVGAGYQETQYF. The CDR3 DNA sequence: TGTGCCAGCGCTTCTGTAGGGGCCGGGTACCAAGAGACCCAGTACTTC. The rearrangement joins TRBV28 to TRBJ2-5; a possible D gene is TRBD1 (5 bases). The CDR3 covers 16 residues. Trimming pared 8 bases from V and 0 bases from J, leaving 19 bases between. Germline CDR1 is MDHEN and CDR2 is SYDVKM.

This sequence joins TRBV27 and TRBJ2-2, with unresolved D. The germline CDR1 and CDR2 sequences are MNHEY and SMNVEV (reference sequence). The CDR3 runs 14 residues. The V and J ends lost 7 bases and 5 bases respectively, with 14 bases between them. The CDR3 DNA is TGTGCCAGCACCTATCTCCCCGGGACCGGGGAGCTGTTTTTT. Protein sequence: CASTYLPGTGELFF.

This clone has only a few counts. The V call is TRBV29-1, the J call TRBJ2-5; TRBD1 aligns across 7 bases. J gave up 4 bases and V 4 bases, and 6 bases lay outside the gene matches. Germline V gene lookup returns CDR1 SQVTM and CDR2 ANQGSEA. The CDR3 has 13 amino acids. CDR3 coding DNA: TGCAGCGTTGTGGGGACAGAGAGAGAGACCCAGTACTTC. It yields the protein CSVVGTERETQYF.

The chain has TRBV5-6 and TRBJ2-7; D may be TRBD1 (6 bases). Trimming took 2 bases from V and 3 from J, leaving 9 bases between them. This CDR3 is 13 amino acids long. The germline CDR1 and CDR2 sequences are SGHDT and YYEEEE. This CDR3 reads CASSLYRDYEQYF. The CDR3 nucleotides are TGTGCCAGCAGCTTATACAGGGACTACGAGCAGTACTTC.

The chain couples TRBV28 to TRBJ2-7; 10 bases match TRBD1. Germline trimming cut 4 bases from V and 7 bases from J; bases unmatched to any gene: 10. The germline V gene has CDR1 MDHEN and CDR2 SYDVKM. CDR3 length: 15 amino acids. The CDR3 DNA sequence: TGTGCCAGCAGTTCGTCCCGGGACAGGGGCCGTGAGCAGTACTTC. As protein: CASSSSRDRGREQYF.

The gene calls are TRBV10-2 and TRBJ2-1, with 11 bases identical to TRBD2. Looked up from germline, CDR1 is WSHSY and CDR2 is SAAADI. The CDR3 is 13 residues long. V dropped 9 bases and J dropped 5; count of bases not matched to a gene: 3. The CDR3 DNA reads TGCGCCAGTAGACTAGCGGGAAACAATGAGCAGTTCTTC. This codes for CASRLAGNNEQFF.

The V call is TRBV7-2, the J call TRBJ1-4; 9 positions agree with TRBD1. Germline CDR1 SGHTA, CDR2 FQGNSA. CDR3 length: 18 residues. With 4 bases clipped from V and 7 bases from J, the junction kept 16 bases outside the gene matches. DNA for the CDR3: TGTGCCAGCAGCTCTAGGACAGGGGTATTCGGTCGAGGTGAAAAACTGTTTTTT. Encoded protein: CASSSRTGVFGRGEKLFF.

Points on this clone: The identical CDR3 is also encoded by other nucleotide sequences in the sample. V is TRBV27 and J is TRBJ2-5; D is possibly TRBD1 (6 bases). Germline-derived CDR1 and CDR2 are MNHEY and SMNVEV (reference sequence). Trimming left V 5 bases short and J 5 bases short, with 15 bases between. The CDR3 extends over 14 amino acids. The CDR3 coding sequence is TGTGCCAGCAGTCAGGGGCTCGCTCTCGAGACCCAGTACTTC. Amino acid sequence: CASSQGLALETQYF.